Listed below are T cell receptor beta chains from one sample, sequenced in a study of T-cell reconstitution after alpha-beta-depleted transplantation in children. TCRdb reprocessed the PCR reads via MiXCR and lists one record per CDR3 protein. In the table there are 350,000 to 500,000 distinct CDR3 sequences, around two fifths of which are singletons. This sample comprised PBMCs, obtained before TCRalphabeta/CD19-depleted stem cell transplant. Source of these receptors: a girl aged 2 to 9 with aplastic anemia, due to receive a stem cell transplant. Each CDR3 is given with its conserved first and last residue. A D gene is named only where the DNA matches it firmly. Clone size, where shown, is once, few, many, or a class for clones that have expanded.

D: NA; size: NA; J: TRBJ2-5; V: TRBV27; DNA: TGTGCCAGCGGACCTTCTTCTCTTTTGGGGACCCAGTACTTC; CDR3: CASGPSSLLGTQYF
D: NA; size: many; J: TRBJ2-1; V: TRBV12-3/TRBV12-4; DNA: TGTGCCAGCAGTTTCACCCTCATCAATGAGCAGTTCTTC; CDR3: CASSFTLINEQFF
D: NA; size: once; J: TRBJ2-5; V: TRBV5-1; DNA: TGCGCCAGCAGGACGTCGGGGTACCAAGAGACCCAGTACTTC; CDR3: CASRTSGYQETQYF
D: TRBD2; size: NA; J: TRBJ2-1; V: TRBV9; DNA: TGTGCCAGCAGCGTAAATCAAGCGGGAGTTGAGCAGTTCTTC; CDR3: CASSVNQAGVEQFF
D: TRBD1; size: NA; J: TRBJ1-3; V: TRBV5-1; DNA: TGCGCCAGCAGCCCTGGACAGGGAGGAGGTTACACCATATATTTT; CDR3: CASSPGQGGGYTIYF
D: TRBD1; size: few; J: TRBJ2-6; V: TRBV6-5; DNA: TGTGCCAGCAGTTACGGAGAGACAGGGTCTTCTGGTGGGGCCAACGTCCTGACTTTC; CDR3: CASSYGETGSSGGANVLTF
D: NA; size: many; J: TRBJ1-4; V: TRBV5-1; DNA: TGCGCCAGCAGCTTGGGATCCCGGGTGGGAACTAATGAAAAACTGTTTTTT; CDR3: CASSLGSRVGTNEKLFF
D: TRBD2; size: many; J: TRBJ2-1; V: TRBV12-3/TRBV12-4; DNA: TGTGCCAGCAGTTTAGGACTAGCGGTTAACAATGAGCAGTTCTTC; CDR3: CASSLGLAVNNEQFF
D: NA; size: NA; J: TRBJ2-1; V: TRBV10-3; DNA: TGTGCCATCAGTGAGTCGATCGGGGTCTACAATGAGCAGTTCTTC; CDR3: CAISESIGVYNEQFF
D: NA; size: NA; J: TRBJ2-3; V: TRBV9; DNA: TGTGTCAGCAGCGTAGAGGTACCAGATACGCAATATTTT; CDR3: CVSSVEVPDTQYF
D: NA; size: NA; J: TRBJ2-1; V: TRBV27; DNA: TGTGCCAGCGCTAGCTCCTACAATGAGCAGTTCTTC; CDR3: CASASSYNEQFF
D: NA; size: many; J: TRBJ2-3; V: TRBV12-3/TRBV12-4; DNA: TGTGCCAGCAGTTGGAGTCGAGGGTGGGCAGATACGCAGTATTTT; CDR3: CASSWSRGWADTQYF
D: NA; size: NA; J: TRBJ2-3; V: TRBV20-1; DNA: TGCAGTGCTGGAAAGACAGGAGGCTTCACAGATACGCAGTATTTT; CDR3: CSAGKTGGFTDTQYF
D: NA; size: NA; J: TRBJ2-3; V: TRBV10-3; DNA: TGTGCCATCACGGGAAGGGCCACAGATACGCAGTATTTT; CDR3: CAITGRATDTQYF
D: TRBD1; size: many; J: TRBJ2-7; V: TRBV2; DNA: TGTGCCAGCAGTGAGGACAGGGGGATCTACGAGCAGTACTTC; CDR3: CASSEDRGIYEQYF
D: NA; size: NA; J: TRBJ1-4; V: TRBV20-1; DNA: TGCAGTGCTAGGGCCTCCGACAAGGTTGAAAAACTGTTTTTT; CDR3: CSARASDKVEKLFF
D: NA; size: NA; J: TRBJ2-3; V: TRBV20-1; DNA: TGCAGTGTCAGGGGCAACTTGGTAACAGATACGCAGTATTTT; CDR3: CSVRGNLVTDTQYF
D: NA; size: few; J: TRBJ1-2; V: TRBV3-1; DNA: TGTGCCAGCAGCCAAGGGACGGTAAACTATGGCTACACCTTC; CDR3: CASSQGTVNYGYTF
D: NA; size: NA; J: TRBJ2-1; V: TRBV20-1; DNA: TGCAGTGCTAGAGACGGGCCCGGATACAATGAGCAGTTCTTC; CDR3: CSARDGPGYNEQFF
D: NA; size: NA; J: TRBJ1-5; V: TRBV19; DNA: TGTGCCAGTAGTATAACGGGGACCGGAGCTCAGCCCCAGCATTTT; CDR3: CASSITGTGAQPQHF
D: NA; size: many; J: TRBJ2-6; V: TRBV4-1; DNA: TGCGCCAGCAGCCATCCCTCGGCATGGGGCAGAAATGGGGCCAACGTCCTGACTTTC; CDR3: CASSHPSAWGRNGANVLTF
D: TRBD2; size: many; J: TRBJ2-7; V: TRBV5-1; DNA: TGCGCCAGCAGCTTGGGGGCTAGCGGGAGGCTCTACGAGCAGTACTTC; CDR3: CASSLGASGRLYEQYF
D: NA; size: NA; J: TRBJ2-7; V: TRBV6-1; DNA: TGTGCCAGTGAAAGGGGGCGCGGGACCTACGAGCAGTACTTC; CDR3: CASERGRGTYEQYF
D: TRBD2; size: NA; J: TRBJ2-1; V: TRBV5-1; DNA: TGCGCCAGCAGCGCCTCGGGGGGTTCAAACAATGAGCAGTTCTTC; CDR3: CASSASGGSNNEQFF
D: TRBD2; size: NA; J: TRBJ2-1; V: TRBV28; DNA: TGTGCCAGCAGTTTAATTCCTAGCGGGATTTTTAACGACGATGAGCAGTTCTTC; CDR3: CASSLIPSGIFNDDEQFF
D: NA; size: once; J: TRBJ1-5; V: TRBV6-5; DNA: TGTGCCAGCAGTTCCTCTTTGTCCCCTTATAGCAATCAGCCCCAGCATTTT; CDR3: CASSSSLSPYSNQPQHF
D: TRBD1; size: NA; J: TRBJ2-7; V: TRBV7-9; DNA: TGTGCCAGCAGCTCGGGACAGGGGGGACCCTACGAGCAGTACTTC; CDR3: CASSSGQGGPYEQYF
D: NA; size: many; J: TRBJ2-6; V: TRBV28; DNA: TGTGCCAGCAGCGACACCTTCTCTGGGGCCAACGTCCTGACTTTC; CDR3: CASSDTFSGANVLTF
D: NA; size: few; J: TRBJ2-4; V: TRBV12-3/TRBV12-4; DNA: TGTGCCAGCAGTTTGGGAGGCCGACTAGCCAAAAACATTCAGTACTTC; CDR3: CASSLGGRLAKNIQYF
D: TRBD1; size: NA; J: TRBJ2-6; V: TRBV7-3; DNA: TGTGCCAGCAGCCCCCTCGGCAGGGGGTTTTTTGGGGCCAACGTCCTGACTTTC; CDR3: CASSPLGRGFFGANVLTF
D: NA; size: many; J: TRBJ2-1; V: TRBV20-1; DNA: TGCAGTGCTAGTGAAGCAAGCAATTCACTCGATGAGCAGTTCTTC; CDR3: CSASEASNSLDEQFF
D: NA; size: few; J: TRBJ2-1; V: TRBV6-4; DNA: TGTGCCAGGAGACCCTTAACGGGATTTGAGCAGTTCTTC; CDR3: CARRPLTGFEQFF
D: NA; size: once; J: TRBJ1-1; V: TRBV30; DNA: TGTGCCTGGATACGAGGGGTCACTGAAGCTTTCTTT; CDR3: CAWIRGVTEAFF
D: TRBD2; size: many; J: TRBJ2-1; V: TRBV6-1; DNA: TGTGCCACCTGGGGGGGTAGCGGATTACACCACGAGCAGTTCTTC; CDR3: CATWGGSGLHHEQFF
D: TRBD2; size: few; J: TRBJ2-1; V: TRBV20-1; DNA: TGCAGTGCCCCTCTCGCGGGAGACTACAATGAGCAGTTCTTC; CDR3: CSAPLAGDYNEQFF
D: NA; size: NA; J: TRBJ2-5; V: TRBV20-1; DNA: TGCAGTGCGCCTAATCAGGTCCAAGAGACCCAGTACTTC; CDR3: CSAPNQVQETQYF
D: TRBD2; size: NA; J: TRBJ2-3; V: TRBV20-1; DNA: TGCAGTGCCCCTCGGCCTAGCGGGACTATCACAGATACGCTGTATTTT; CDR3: CSAPRPSGTITDTLYF
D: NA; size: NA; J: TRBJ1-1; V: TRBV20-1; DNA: TGCAGTGCTAGAGACGGGACGGGCACTGAAGCTTTCTTT; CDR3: CSARDGTGTEAFF
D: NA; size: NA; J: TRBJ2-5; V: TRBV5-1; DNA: TGCGCCAGCAGCCATGACAGGTACCAAGAGACCCAGTACTTC; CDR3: CASSHDRYQETQYF
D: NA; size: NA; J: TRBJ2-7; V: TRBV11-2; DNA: TGTGCCAGCAGCACCATCACAGGGAGCTCCTACGAGCAGTACTTC; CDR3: CASSTITGSSYEQYF
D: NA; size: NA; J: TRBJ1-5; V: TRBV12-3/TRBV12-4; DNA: TGTGCCAGCAGTTTAGTCTACCAGCCCCAGCATTTT; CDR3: CASSLVYQPQHF
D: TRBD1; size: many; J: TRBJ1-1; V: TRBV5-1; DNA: TGCGCCAGCGCCTCCGGGACAGCGAACACTGAAGCTTTCTTT; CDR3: CASASGTANTEAFF
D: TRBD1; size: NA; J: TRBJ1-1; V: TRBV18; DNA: TGTGCCAGCTCACCACGCGAGACAGGGGGCGGGAGGAACACTGAAGCTTTCTTT; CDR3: CASSPRETGGGRNTEAFF
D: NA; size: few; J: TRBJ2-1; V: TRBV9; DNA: TGTGCCAGCAGTTACGGACTCTCATCACACGATGAGCAGTTCTTC; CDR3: CASSYGLSSHDEQFF
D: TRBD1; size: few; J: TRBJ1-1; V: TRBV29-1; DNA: TGCAGCGTTGACCTCGACAGGGTGTTAAACACTGAAGCTTTCTTT; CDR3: CSVDLDRVLNTEAFF
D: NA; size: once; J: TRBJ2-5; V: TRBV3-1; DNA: TGTGCCAGCAGCCAAAGCATGGCGGTGAGGTACTTC; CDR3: CASSQSMAVRYF
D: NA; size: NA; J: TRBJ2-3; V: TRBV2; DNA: TGTGCCAGCATTGATGACAGTCAAGATACGCAGTATTTT; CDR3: CASIDDSQDTQYF
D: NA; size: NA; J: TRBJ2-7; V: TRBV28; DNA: TGTGCCAGCATCCTGGGAAGCGATGGGGAGCAGTACTTC; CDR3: CASILGSDGEQYF